The entry that follows covers one T cell receptor (beta chain) sequence. This sample was taken from a study of cytomegalovirus exposure and HLA in healthy donors. It was with 60 Vbeta and 13 Jbeta primers that the PCR ran. Sequencing used immunoSEQ multiplex PCR; TCRdb keeps in-frame clones, though not all of them. The data show over 130,000 clones, with approximately 80% seen just once and less than 7.5% held by the top ten. The germline V gene has CDR1 LGHNA and CDR2 YNFKEQ. The V end was cut by 2 bases, the J end by 7 bases, with 14 bases between. This CDR3 is built from 14 residues. Donors likely had unrecorded immune exposures despite being nominally healthy when sampled.

This receptor was obtained from a middle-aged woman in good health and CMV-seropositive. The gene calls are TRBV4-2 and TRBJ1-1; D is unresolved. Sequenced material: PBMCs. CDR3 protein: CASSQPGSHNEAFF. In DNA, the CDR3 is TGTGCCAGCAGCCAACCCGGGAGCCATAATGAAGCTTTCTTT.